This T cell receptor beta chain is from a study of OX40 agonist ivuxolimab in advanced cancers. As for the study in general: Every 2 weeks, patients received ivuxolimab intravenously, dosed at 0.01 to 10 mg/kg.

Measured with immunoSEQ multiplex PCR; TCRdb has only the in-frame clones, and not every one. Of about 67,000 clones detected, more than 75% appear once; the ten largest clones hold 3.5% to 4.5%. Germline values: CDR1 SGHTA, CDR2 FQGNSA. Germline trimming cut 5 bases from V and 4 bases from J; bases unmatched to any gene: 3. CDR3 length: 13 residues. Enrollment shut out patients with autoimmune disease history or systemic immunosuppression. The study sampled blood at baseline, cycle 4 day 1, and cycle 7 day 1. The source of this sequence is an adult with an advanced solid tumor such as melanoma, head and neck, liver or kidney cancer. The genes are TRBV7-2 and TRBJ2-7; 9 bases map to TRBD1. Specimen: CD4+ or CD8+ T cells sorted from blood, collected in a trial of the OX40 agonist ivuxolimab. Here the CDR3 reads CASSPGQGYEQYF. The CDR3 DNA follows: TGTGCCAGCAGCCCTGGACAGGGGTACGAGCAGTACTTC.